This T cell receptor beta chain originates from a study of blood T cells in healthy people across ages. Overall study: When template switching was applied, about one barcoded beta molecule was captured per two T cells.

Alongside a J-beta primer mix, a sample-barcoded 5' primer served in a second PCR lasting roughly 6 to 11 cycles. A template-switch adaptor with 12 random nucleotides tagged each cDNA molecule. TCRdb analysed the 5' RACE reads with MiXCR anew, one entry per CDR3 protein. The table includes around 280,000 distinct CDR3 sequences, roughly 26% detected once. With 5 bases clipped from V and 4 bases from J, the junction kept 8 bases outside the gene matches. The length of the CDR3 is 15 residues. In regard to this clonotype: Antigen specificity is unknown.

Findings of the study overall: The study found more naive CD4+ cells and higher diversity in long-lived than aged donors.

The origin of this receptor is a woman in her seventies in good health. Sequencing was performed on blood. The chain combines TRBV12-3 or TRBV12-4 with TRBJ2-3; 8 bases agree with TRBD1. CDR3 coding DNA: TGTGCCAGCAGTGTACAGGGGGGTTGGGCAGATACGCAGTATTTT. Protein product: CASSVQGGWADTQYF.